The clone carrying this T cell receptor (beta chain) was observed a handful of times. The antigen is unknown. The sample originates from a study of radiotherapy plus CTLA-4 blockade in lung cancer. The assay was immunoSEQ multiplex PCR, and TCRdb's table has in-frame clones only and misses some. Of 55,000 to 80,000 clones listed, over 65% are singletons. Overall study results and limits: After radiotherapy and ipilimumab, tumor-derived clones expanded in peripheral blood.

V lost 6 bases and J 6 bases, leaving 15 bases between the germline ends. Germline CDR1 reads MNHEY; CDR2 reads SVGAGI. The CDR3 runs to 14 residues. The chain uses TRBV6-5 and TRBJ1-5, with D maybe TRBD1 (6 bases). The material was peripheral blood, obtained from a patient treated with radiotherapy plus ipilimumab. This receptor was identified in a human donor with non-small cell lung cancer who had a complete response to radiotherapy plus ipilimumab. In DNA, the CDR3 is TGTGCCAGCAGAACCCGGGACATTACTCAGCCCCAGCATTTT. It yields the protein CASRTRDITQPQHF.